The 26 T cell receptor beta chains below all came from one sample that was sequenced in a study of OX40 agonist ivuxolimab in advanced cancers. TCRdb's table, derived via immunoSEQ multiplex PCR, lists solely in-frame clones and lacks some. The sample records over 95,000 clones, roughly 91% being singletons. The starting material was CD4+ or CD8+ T cells sorted from blood, obtained in a trial of the OX40 agonist ivuxolimab. The receptors were gathered from an adult with an advanced solid tumor such as melanoma, head and neck, liver or kidney cancer.

This chain links TRBV7-2 with TRBJ1-3, with D tentatively TRBD1 (5 bases). The germline V gene encodes CDR1 SGHTA and CDR2 FQGNSA. CDR3 size: 13 residues. With 6 bases removed from V and 3 bases from J, the gap between germline ends came to 9 bases. Written as DNA, the CDR3 is TGTGCCAGCAGGGGGGGATATGGAAACACCATATATTTT. This translates into CASRGGYGNTIYF.

The chain is built from TRBV27 and TRBJ2-7; TRBD2 agrees at 10 bases. Losses at the gene ends were 6 bases for V and 3 bases for J; bases not matched to a gene: 17. CDR1 is MNHEY and CDR2 is SMNVEV in the germline V gene (reference sequence). There are 18 residues in the CDR3. The CDR3 region has the DNA TGTGCCAGCAGACTTATGGGTTTAGCGGGAGGCAAAAGCTACGAGCAGTACTTC. Protein product: CASRLMGLAGGKSYEQYF.

The gene calls are TRBV12-5 and TRBJ2-5, with D maybe TRBD2 (5 bases). V lost 4 bases and J 4 bases, leaving 10 bases between the germline ends. Germline V CDR1 and CDR2: LGHNT, FRNRAP. The CDR3 contains 13 residues. The CDR3 DNA reads TGTGCTAGTGGTTCCCTAGCAGCAGAGACCCAGTACTTC. Amino acid sequence: CASGSLAAETQYF.

This clone appeared a single time. The rearrangement links TRBV28 to TRBJ1-2; weak D call: TRBD1 (5 bases). The CDR3 runs 16 residues. CDR1 is MDHEN, CDR2 SYDVKM, per germline. Trimming left V 5 bases short and J 7 bases short, with 23 bases between. The CDR3 DNA follows: TGTGCCAGCAGTAGGGACTCAATACCTATAAGGGGTGGCTACACCTTC. It is translated as CASSRDSIPIRGGYTF.

Here the CDR3 DNA reads TGTGCCAGCAGTGAAGTGGGACTAGCGGGAGTCTTCTTC. As protein: CASSEVGLAGVFF. The chain carries TRBV6-1 and TRBJ2-1; 14 bases match TRBD2. The CDR3 is 13 residues long. The trim removed 1 base at V and 16 bases at J, leaving 3 bases unmatched. Germline lookup yields CDR1 MNHNS and CDR2 SASEGT.

The rearrangement joins TRBV5-1 to TRBJ2-7; 12 bases are shared with TRBD1. The ends lost 3 bases at V and 1 base at J; junction bases unmatched: 5. Germline CDR1 and CDR2: SGHRS and YFSETQ. The CDR3 has 16 amino acids. The CDR3 region has the DNA TGCGCCAGCAGCTGGGGGACAGGGGGCAAGTCCTACGAGCAGTACTTC. It encodes CASSWGTGGKSYEQYF.

This clone occurred once. The chain combines TRBV19 with TRBJ2-7; 8 nucleotides match TRBD2. CDR1 and CDR2 from the germline V gene are LNHDA and SQIVND (reference sequence). The CDR3 extends over 15 amino acids. Losses at the gene ends were 7 bases for V and 2 bases for J; bases not matched to a gene: 10. CDR3 sequence reads: CASTSKREIAYEQYF. The CDR3 nucleotides are TGTGCCAGTACCTCGAAGCGGGAGATCGCCTACGAGCAGTACTTC.

The CDR3 spells CASSLQGGPNEKLFF. CDR3 sequence (DNA): TGTGCCAGCAGTTTACAGGGAGGTCCTAATGAAAAACTGTTTTTT. The chain couples TRBV7-2 to TRBJ1-4; weak D call: TRBD1 (6 bases). CDR1 is SGHTA, CDR2 FQGNSA, per germline. Trimming removed 6 bases at V and 3 bases at J, with 14 bases between. The CDR3 has 15 residues.

V and J are TRBV11-2 and TRBJ2-2, with D unresolved. The CDR3 loop spans 14 amino acids. Per the germline V gene, CDR1 is SGHAT and CDR2 is FQNNGV. V shed 5 bases and J shed 4 bases, with 11 bases lying between them. The CDR3 DNA follows: TGTGCCAGCAGCCCCGTTGGAAGCACCGGGGAGCTGTTTTTT. Residues: CASSPVGSTGELFF.

The V gene is TRBV29-1, the J gene TRBJ2-2; D might be TRBD1 or TRBD2, each matching 5 bases. CDR1 is SQVTM and CDR2 is ANQGSEA in the germline V gene. This CDR3 is 13 amino acids long. V lost 7 bases, J lost 4 bases, and 13 bases lay in between. This chain's CDR3 is CSGRKGTTGELFF. The CDR3 bases are TGCAGCGGTCGTAAGGGGACCACCGGGGAGCTGTTTTTT.

The J gene is TRBJ1-5, the V gene TRBV7-2; 9 bases align to TRBD1. The CDR3 has 16 amino acids. Per the germline V gene, CDR1 is SGHTA and CDR2 is FQGNSA. With V trimmed by 0 bases and J by 6 bases, 6 bases remained unmatched. CDR3: CASSLAGTGTTQPQHF. In DNA, the CDR3 is TGTGCCAGCAGCTTAGCGGGGACAGGGACGACTCAGCCCCAGCATTTT.

This chain connects TRBV10-3 to TRBJ2-1; tentatively, D is TRBD1 or TRBD2 (5 bases each). V lost 2 bases, J lost 8 bases, and 22 bases lay in between. Germline lookup yields CDR1 ENHRY and CDR2 SYGVKD. This CDR3 is built from 17 residues. CDR3 DNA: TGTGCCATCAGTGAGATAGGGATAGGGGACGTTTTTCATGAGCAGTTCTTC. It is translated as CAISEIGIGDVFHEQFF.

The chain links TRBV6-1 to TRBJ2-7; 10 bases agree with TRBD1. Trimming removed 3 bases from V and 1 base from J; junction bases left unmatched: 3. Germline CDR1 and CDR2: MNHNS and SASEGT. The CDR3 is made up of 15 amino acids. The DNA of the CDR3 is TGTGCCAGCAGTGACTGGACAGGGGGTTCCTACGAGCAGTACTTC. This translates into CASSDWTGGSYEQYF.

The gene calls are TRBV7-3 and TRBJ2-1; 7 bases agree with TRBD2. This CDR3 is 13 amino acids long. Germline trimming cut 5 bases from V and 6 bases from J; bases unmatched to any gene: 4. Germline V lookup: CDR1 SGHTA, CDR2 FQGTGA. In DNA form, the CDR3 reads TGTGCCAGCAGCCTAGGGACTACCAATGAGCAGTTCTTC. Translation gives CASSLGTTNEQFF.

The V call is TRBV2, the J call TRBJ2-5; D tentatively reads TRBD1 or TRBD2 (6 bases each). The CDR3 extends over 11 amino acids. Trimming took off 7 bases at V and 6 bases at J, with 9 bases between the two ends. CDR1 is SNHLY, CDR2 FYNNEI, per germline. The CDR3, as DNA: TGTGCCAGCACGGGGGCAAAGACCCAGTACTTC. It translates to CASTGAKTQYF.

J is TRBJ1-1 and V is TRBV19; tentative D call: TRBD1 (5 bases). CDR3 length equals 15 residues. CDR1 and CDR2 (germline): LNHDA, SQIVND (reference sequence). Deletions cut 8 bases from V and 0 bases from J, with 16 bases between. Written as DNA, the CDR3 is TGTGCCAGTTGTAAGGGGAGAATCATGAACACTGAAGCTTTCTTT. Its translation: CASCKGRIMNTEAFF.

The V and J genes are TRBV7-2 and TRBJ2-5; TRBD2 is a possible D gene (6 bases). This CDR3 is built from 15 residues. Trimming shortened V by 3 bases and J by 5 bases, and 16 bases separated the two germline ends. Germline loops: CDR1 SGHTA, CDR2 FQGNSA. This chain's CDR3 is CASSFGGAGSETQYF. CDR3 nucleotide sequence: TGTGCCAGCAGCTTTGGGGGAGCGGGTAGTGAGACCCAGTACTTC.

The rearrangement joins TRBV28 to TRBJ1-2; unclear D gene. Germline-derived CDR1 and CDR2 are MDHEN and SYDVKM. The CDR3 covers 15 residues. V was clipped by 1 base and J by 2 bases, with 11 bases between them. CDR3 residues: CASSLLVTDNYGYTF. As DNA, the CDR3 is TGTGCCAGCAGTTTATTGGTCACTGACAACTATGGCTACACCTTC.

The rearrangement joins TRBV7-2 to TRBJ2-1; D might be TRBD2 (5 bases). This CDR3 is built from 12 residues. Germline V lookup: CDR1 SGHTA, CDR2 FQGNSA. Trimming removed 2 bases from V and 11 bases from J, with 10 bases in between. Here the CDR3 DNA reads TGTGCCAGCAGCTTATTCCGGGAAAAGCAGTTCTTC. Translated, it gives CASSLFREKQFF.

The chain joins TRBV5-1 to TRBJ2-3; D perhaps matches TRBD1 (5 bases). CDR1 and CDR2 from the germline V gene are SGHRS and YFSETQ. This CDR3 spans 15 amino acids. V was cut by 0 bases and J by 6 bases, with 14 bases left in between. Here the CDR3 DNA reads TGCGCCAGCAGCTTGGGAGCCAGGGCCCCCGATACGCAGTATTTT. Translated, it gives CASSLGARAPDTQYF.

J is TRBJ2-1 and V is TRBV11-2; D may be TRBD1 (5 bases). In germline, CDR1 is SGHAT, CDR2 FQNNGV. CDR3 length equals 12 residues. Between the trimmed V and J ends, which lost 2 bases and 8 bases, there was a span of 7 bases. DNA for the CDR3: TGTGCCAGCAGCTTACAGGGATATGAGCAGTTCTTC. The encoded protein is CASSLQGYEQFF.

V is TRBV4-3 and J is TRBJ2-1, with 8 bases aligning to TRBD2. Germline values: CDR1 LGHNA, CDR2 YSLEER. Trimming took 1 base from V and 12 from J; bases not matched to a gene: 14. The CDR3 spans 16 residues. CDR3 loop: CASSQGYTLAGEAQFF. The CDR3 DNA reads as TGCGCCAGCAGCCAAGGATATACCCTAGCGGGCGAAGCGCAGTTCTTC.

The chain carries TRBV20-1 and TRBJ2-7; D call uncertain. The V end was cut by 3 bases, the J end by 3 bases, with 6 bases between. The CDR3 is 11 residues long. Germline V lookup: CDR1 DFQATT, CDR2 SNEGSKA (reference sequence). CDR3 DNA: TGCAGTGCTAGCTTCATCTACGAGCAGTACTTC. It encodes CSASFIYEQYF.

The chain joins TRBV5-1 to TRBJ2-1; D not certain. V was shortened by 0 bases and J by 0 bases, with 7 bases between the two germline ends. The CDR3 runs to 15 residues. Per the germline V gene, CDR1 is SGHRS and CDR2 is YFSETQ. The CDR3 protein is CASSLGVLSYNEQFF. The CDR3 region has the DNA TGCGCCAGCAGCTTGGGTGTTCTCTCCTACAATGAGCAGTTCTTC. Drawing the rest from reference TRBV5-1 and TRBJ2-1, the complete variable domain is KAGVTQTPRYLIKTRGQQVTLSCSPISGHRSVSWYQQTPGQGLQFLFEYFSETQRNKGNFPGRFSGRQFSNSRSEMNVSTLELGDSALYLCASSLGVLSYNEQFFGPGTRLTVL.

The genes are TRBV6-6 and TRBJ1-2; TRBD1 agrees at 9 bases. The CDR3 contains 14 residues. V shed 2 bases and J 4 bases; nucleotides not matched to a gene: 2. CDR1 and CDR2 (germline): MNHNY, SVGAGI (reference sequence). The CDR3 reads CASSYDRGSYGYTF. The CDR3 DNA reads TGTGCCAGCAGTTACGACAGGGGGTCCTATGGCTACACCTTC.

J is TRBJ2-1 and V is TRBV4-2, with 7 bases lining up with TRBD1. Germline loops: CDR1 LGHNA, CDR2 YNFKEQ. The ends lost 8 bases at V and 5 bases at J; junction bases unmatched: 12. The CDR3 length is 15 residues. Here the CDR3 reads CASRDDRVGNNEQFF. CDR3 coding DNA: TGTGCCAGCCGGGACGACAGGGTGGGTAACAATGAGCAGTTCTTC.